The clone carrying this T cell receptor beta chain was seen a handful of times. Its specificity is not known. This entry belongs to a study of response to subunit inactivated influenza vaccine. Germline CDR1 reads SGHKS; CDR2 reads YYEKEE (reference sequence). This CDR3 contains 16 residues. Trimming cost V 0 bases and J 5 bases; bases outside gene matches: 9. MiXCR was run by TCRdb on the RT-PCR reads, yielding one entry per CDR3 protein. The sample lists more than 700,000 distinct CDR3 sequences; 21% were seen once. Whole-study findings and limits: Authors suggested each seasonal influenza vaccination recruits few new T cells.

The material sequenced was PBMCs from blood, taken around 5 days after vaccination. This receptor was obtained from a man aged 45-60 years who received an inactivated influenza vaccine. This chain joins TRBV5-5 and TRBJ2-7, with 9 positions matching TRBD1. The CDR3 sequence is CASSLASVDRGDEQYF. The DNA of the CDR3 is TGTGCCAGCAGCTTGGCCAGCGTAGACAGGGGGGACGAGCAGTACTTC.